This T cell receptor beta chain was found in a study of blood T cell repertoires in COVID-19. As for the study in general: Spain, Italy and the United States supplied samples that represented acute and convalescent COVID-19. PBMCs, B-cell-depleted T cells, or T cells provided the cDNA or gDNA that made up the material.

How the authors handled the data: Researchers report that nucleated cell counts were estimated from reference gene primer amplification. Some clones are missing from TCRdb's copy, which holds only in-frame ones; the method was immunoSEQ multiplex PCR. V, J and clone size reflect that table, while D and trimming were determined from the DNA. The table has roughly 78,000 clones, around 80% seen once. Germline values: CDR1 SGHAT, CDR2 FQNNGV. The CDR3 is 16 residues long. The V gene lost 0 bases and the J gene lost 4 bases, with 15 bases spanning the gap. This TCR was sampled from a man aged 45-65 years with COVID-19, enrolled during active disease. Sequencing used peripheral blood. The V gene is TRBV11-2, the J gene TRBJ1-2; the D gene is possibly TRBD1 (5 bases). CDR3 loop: CASSLESVLGGYGYTF. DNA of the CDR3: TGTGCCAGCAGCTTAGAATCGGTCCTCGGGGGCTATGGCTACACCTTC.